The 8 T cell receptor beta chains listed next were all sequenced from one sample in a study of blood T cell repertoires in COVID-19. Using immunoSEQ multiplex PCR, the repertoire was profiled, and TCRdb retains in-frame clones only, with some absent. Of some 300,000 clones in the sample, around 90% were seen once. The sample was PBMCs or T cells enriched from blood (not recorded which). These receptors originate from a woman aged 25 to 45 who had recovered from COVID-19.

The rearrangement links TRBV7-9 to TRBJ1-5; weak D call: TRBD1 (5 bases). Germline V gene lookup returns CDR1 SEHNR and CDR2 FQNEAQ (reference sequence). V lost 5 bases to trimming and J lost 11 bases, with 19 bases between them. The CDR3 sequence is 14 residues long. The CDR3 is CASSTDSLPVAQHF. CDR3 coding DNA: TGTGCCAGCAGCACCGACAGCCTCCCCGTCGCCCAGCATTTT.

This clone was recorded only once. This chain links TRBV27 with TRBJ1-2, with D possibly being TRBD1 (5 bases). V lost 3 bases to trimming and J lost 1 base, with 12 bases between them. The CDR3 extends over 15 amino acids. Germline V gene lookup returns CDR1 MNHEY and CDR2 SMNVEV (reference sequence). The CDR3 spells CASSLERGINYGYTF. The CDR3 region has the DNA TGTGCCAGCAGTTTGGAAAGGGGCATTAACTATGGCTACACCTTC.

The chain joins TRBV7-2 to TRBJ1-6; D possibly corresponds to TRBD1 (6 bases). The V gene lost 1 base and the J gene lost 0 bases, with 16 bases spanning the gap. From germline, CDR1 is SGHTA and CDR2 FQGNSA. The CDR3 is 19 amino acids. The DNA for the CDR3 is TGTGCCAGCAGCTTAGTGGGGGGGGGCCGACACTCCTATAATTCACCCCTCCACTTT. This codes for CASSLVGGGRHSYNSPLHF.

This clone has a handful of counts. The rearrangement uses TRBV7-2 and TRBJ1-6; 7 bases match TRBD1. Germline V gene data show CDR1 as SGHTA and CDR2 as FQGNSA. After removal of 5 bases from V and 7 bases from J, the junction contained 5 bases not matched to a gene. The CDR3 totals 14 residues. The CDR3 sequence is CASSQQGRNSPLHF. DNA of the CDR3: TGTGCCAGCAGCCAACAGGGGAGGAATTCACCCCTCCACTTT. Full variable domain (rest looked up from reference TRBV7-2 and TRBJ1-6): GAGVSQSPSNKVTEKGKDVELRCDPISGHTALYWYRQSLGQGLEFLIYFQGNSAPDKSGLPSDRFSAERTGGSVSTLTIQRTQQEDSAVYLCASSQQGRNSPLHFGNGTRLTVT.

The chain carries TRBV15 and TRBJ1-6; 7 bases are shared with TRBD1. There are 15 residues in the CDR3. CDR1 is LNHNV, CDR2 YYDKDF, per germline (reference sequence). With V trimmed by 3 bases and J by 10 bases, 9 bases remained unmatched. DNA of the CDR3: TGTGCCACCAGCAGGAACAGGGGAAGCGGGTCACCCCTCCACTTT. Translation: CATSRNRGSGSPLHF.

The V call is TRBV27, the J call TRBJ1-2; TRBD1 is a possible D gene (6 bases). V dropped 2 bases and J dropped 2 bases, with 12 bases sitting between them. Germline CDR1 MNHEY, CDR2 SMNVEV (reference sequence). This CDR3 has 15 amino acids. CDR3 bases: TGTGCCAGCAGTTTAAAGGTGGGACACAACTATGGCTACACCTTC. Translated: CASSLKVGHNYGYTF.

The J gene is TRBJ2-3, the V gene TRBV27; 9 nucleotides align to TRBD1. Germline V gives CDR1 MNHEY, CDR2 SMNVEV (reference sequence). This CDR3 is built from 15 residues. Trimming at V came to 2 bases and at J to 3 bases, leaving 3 bases not matched to a gene. This CDR3 is CASSLGTGKTDTQYF. The CDR3, as DNA: TGTGCCAGCAGTTTAGGGACAGGGAAGACAGATACGCAGTATTTT.

The chain recombines TRBV11-2 with TRBJ1-4; TRBD1 matches at 9 bases. Losses at the gene ends were 5 bases for V and 0 bases for J; bases not matched to a gene: 7. The CDR3 extends over 17 amino acids. CDR1 is SGHAT and CDR2 is FQNNGV in the germline V gene. The CDR3 bases are TGTGCCAGCAGCCGGCCGGGACAGGGCACAACTAATGAAAAACTGTTTTTT. Translated, it gives CASSRPGQGTTNEKLFF.